This T cell receptor (beta chain) originates from a study of a mutant IDH1 vaccine in newly diagnosed glioma. Across the study: The treated population exhibited a male proportion of approximately 62%, a female proportion of 37.5%, and a mean age of roughly 41 years. Receipt of radiotherapy, temozolomide, or both preceded the study, and most received both.

The sample holds one count of this clone. The antigen remains unidentified. Time point meaning: week 35, safety follow-up. The study gave 300 ug of mutant IDH1 20-mer peptide per vaccine dose, with topical imiquimod. The donor cohort comprised cases of new WHO grade 3 or 4 IDH1-mutant, ATRX-lost astrocytoma. Assay: immunoSEQ multiplex PCR; the TCRdb copy retains only in-frame clones and omits some. The data show some 47,000 clones, approximately 80% seen once. There are 18 residues in the CDR3. Trimming removed 0 bases from V and 8 bases from J, with 23 bases in between. Germline V gives CDR1 SGHDN, CDR2 FVKESK.

The V call is TRBV14, the J call TRBJ1-3; no definite D call. This receptor was identified in a middle-aged woman with glioma. Some clones in this sample may be carry-over from other donors' samples. The sample here was PBMCs, taken from a glioma patient whose treatment included an IDH1 peptide vaccine. The CDR3 DNA reads TGTGCCAGCAGCCAAGATCGACGGCAGATCTACCTTCTAGACACCATATATTTT. Translation: CASSQDRRQIYLLDTIYF.